Sequencing of this T cell receptor (beta chain) was carried out in a study of T cells in Graves' hyperthyroidism and ophthalmopathy (dated by TCRdb to between 2018 and 2020). Concerning the study at large: Peripheral blood was collected at initial diagnosis, before any treatment. A discovery cohort of about 96 patients, approximately 44 with Graves' ophthalmopathy and more than 55 with stable Graves' hyperthyroidism, was used to find distinguishing TCR V-J signatures. Prospective prediction of ophthalmopathy was tested in an independent validation cohort of some 20 hyperthyroidism patients and some 17 patients who later progressed to ophthalmopathy. The 100 discovery patients were randomly split 7:3 into training and test sets. In about six Graves' hyperthyroidism patients, the study also compared T-cell repertoires from thyroid tissue with T-cell repertoires from blood. Once sampling was done, hyperthyroidism patients were given methimazole at a starting dose of 30 mg daily, whereas ophthalmopathy patients were given high-dose intravenous methylprednisolone. TCR Vbeta CDR3 sequencing of roughly 140 peripheral blood samples (over 40 ophthalmopathy, roughly 74 hyperthyroidism and roughly 17 progressor patients) is reported in the paper.

CDR1 and CDR2, looked up from the germline V gene (reference sequence), are MNHEY and SMNVEV. V loses 6 bases at its end and J loses 10 bases; junction bases beyond the gene matches: 9. The CDR3 runs 15 residues from the cysteine to the phenylalanine. Only the CDR3 DNA stays, 45 bases, in frame from base 1. Hyperthyroidism patients were newly diagnosed, with disease duration under 2 months, and aged 18 to 65 years. The study excluded patients with uncontrolled infections, other autoimmune diseases, pregnancy or lactation. Diagnoses relied on clinical symptoms, serum thyroxine and TRAb, thyroid ultrasound and orbital computed tomography. For progressor patients, blood was drawn at the first diagnosis of hyperthyroidism, before any ophthalmopathy symptoms had appeared. Ficoll-Paque density gradient centrifugation was used to isolate PBMCs from around 10 ml of fresh peripheral blood. Progressor patients were defined as those initially diagnosed with Graves' hyperthyroidism in whom ophthalmopathy developed during follow-up. Total RNA was extracted with Trizol reagent, and quality was checked on an Agilent 2100 Bioanalyzer.

Broader findings and caveats from the paper: Most expanded thyroid clonotypes (frequency above 0.001) were also found in blood, which suggests that blood repertoires may mirror thyroid immune responses. No statistical method was used to fix the sample size in advance, and group allocation was not hidden from the investigators. In validation, the model predicted progression to ophthalmopathy with approximately 71% sensitivity and roughly 72% specificity, a median of 6.5 months before onset. Ophthalmopathy was separated from stable hyperthyroidism by a 13 V-J signature model, with about 88% sensitivity and about 81% specificity obtained in cross-validation and 80%/75% obtained in testing.

TCR beta CDR3 regions were amplified from RNA transcripts. For the first round of RT-PCR on the TCR CDR3, the HTBI primer set was used together with the Qiagen OneStep RT-PCR kit. Libraries were constructed in a second round of multiplex PCR, after which size selection and purification were performed. Paired-end sequencing of the libraries was performed with 100 bp reads on an Illumina HiSeq2000. As for how the authors treated the data: SOAPnuke was used to process the raw data, throwing out any read that contained adapters or uncalled bases, had a mean Phred below 15, or lacked an exact constant-primer or identifier match. COPE v1.2.5 was used to merge high-quality paired reads, and clonotypes were defined as unique nucleotide sequences. Clonotypes were aligned to IMGT TRBV, TRBD and TRBJ reference segments using MiTCR v1.1. Analysis was restricted to V-J combinations with a frequency above 0.0001, which covered approximately 99% of repertoires. A TCS score was defined as the ratio of F50 (clonal expansion) to E x V (chaos), with BLOSUM62-based TCRdist applied between CDR3 peptides within each V-J. Welch's t-statistics and random forest reduced just over 500 V-J features to 10 to 15, which were used in a naive Bayes classifier (R e1071). In-frame beta chains were kept once TCRdb had trimmed the public reads at Q25 with fastp and called clones with MiXCR. Rows are combined by CDR3 protein, so each entry shows the most common genes and DNA. The V and J calls, along with clone size, are taken from TCRdb and not from the paper's own processing. The sample table holds hundreds of thousands of distinct CDR3 sequences, of which 15% to 20% were seen once. Over 15% of the sample rests with the top ten.

This clonotype was observed a handful of times. The target of this receptor is not known. One base away there is no much larger clone; base qualities are not given. The rearranged chain carries TRBV27 and TRBJ1-6, and TRBD1 aligns with 10 junction nucleotides. The sequence derives from a woman aged 45-65 years with Graves' hyperthyroidism that later progressed to Graves' ophthalmopathy. The sequenced sample was blood. The DNA reads as follows: TGTGCCAGCAGCCGATCTCCGGGACAGGGGTCACCCCTCCACTTT. Its coded protein is CASSRSPGQGSPLHF.